The clone carrying this T cell receptor beta chain was seen a handful of times. Between the trimmed V and J ends, which lost 11 bases and 2 bases, there was a span of 16 bases. The CDR3 has 13 amino acids. From germline, CDR1 is MNHEY and CDR2 SVGAGI. Using immunoSEQ multiplex PCR, the repertoire was profiled, and TCRdb retains in-frame clones only, with some absent. Of 90,000 to 120,000 clones in the sample, 91% are singletons; the top ten hold around 6%. This specimen belongs to a study of blood T cell repertoires in COVID-19. Background on the study: PBMCs, B-cell-depleted T cells, or T cells provided the cDNA or gDNA that made up the material.

This chain links TRBV6-5 with TRBJ2-7; tentative D call: TRBD2 (6 bases). The receptor was isolated from a human donor in a cohort sampled during active COVID-19. Specimen: peripheral blood. For the CDR3, the DNA is TGTGCCGGGGGGACGAGGGGCGCCTACGAGCAGTACTTC. Protein product: CAGGTRGAYEQYF.